The rows below give T cell receptor beta chains drawn from one sample of a study of T cells in Graves' hyperthyroidism and ophthalmopathy. A single record per CDR3 protein comes from TCRdb applying MiXCR to the multiplex PCR reads. Of nearly 250,000 distinct CDR3 sequences listed, roughly 15% are singletons. The sequenced sample was blood. The receptors come from a young woman with Graves' ophthalmopathy. Both conserved end residues are part of each CDR3. Each record gives: clone size, V gene, J gene, D gene, CDR3 DNA, CDR3 protein. D genes are given only for firm matches. Some rows have no size entry. The others give once, few or many, or a class for an expanded clone.

many	TRBV12-3/TRBV12-4	TRBJ2-3	NA	TGTGCCAGCAGTTTAAGGAGGGGGATCACAGATACGCAGTATTTT	CASSLRRGITDTQYF
many	TRBV2	TRBJ1-2	NA	TGTGCCAGCAGTGAAGCGTCGGGGGTCTATGGCTACACCTTC	CASSEASGVYGYTF
many	TRBV30	TRBJ1-2	NA	TGTGCCTGGAGTGTACTTCGCGGCAGGGTATTAGGGTATGGCTACACCTTC	CAWSVLRGRVLGYGYTF
NA	TRBV10-3	TRBJ2-2	NA	TGTGCCATCAGTGAGGGGGGGCTGCGCACCGGGGAGCTGTTTTTT	CAISEGGLRTGELFF
once	TRBV12-5	TRBJ1-2	TRBD1	TGTGCTAGTGGTTTGGAAACGGGACAGGGGGCGTTTGGCTACACCTTC	CASGLETGQGAFGYTF
many	TRBV7-2	TRBJ1-1	NA	TGTGCCAGCAGCTTAGAAAGGGCCACTGAAGCTTTCTTT	CASSLERATEAFF
many	TRBV5-5	TRBJ2-2	NA	TGTGCCAGCAGCTTGGGCCCGGGGGCGCACACCGGGGAGCTGTTTTTT	CASSLGPGAHTGELFF
many	TRBV5-8	TRBJ1-2	TRBD1	TGTGCCATTCGGACAGGGAGCGGTGGGGACTATGGCTACACCTTC	CAIRTGSGGDYGYTF
NA	TRBV28	TRBJ2-7	TRBD2	TGTGCCAGCAGTTTATTGGGTAGCGGGGGGGACGAGCAGTACTTC	CASSLLGSGGDEQYF
many	TRBV28	TRBJ2-1	NA	TGTGCCAGCAGTTTATGGGTCAATGAGCAGTTCTTC	CASSLWVNEQFF
many	TRBV4-1	TRBJ2-1	NA	TGCGCCAGCAGCCAAGATTACTTCAATGAGCAGTTCTTC	CASSQDYFNEQFF
many	TRBV5-8	TRBJ2-5	TRBD2	TGTGCCAGCAGCTGGCTACTAGCGGGAGAAGAGACCCAGTACTTC	CASSWLLAGEETQYF
many	TRBV5-1	TRBJ2-5	TRBD1	TGCGCCAGCAGCCCCGGACAGGGACAAGAGACCCAGTACTTC	CASSPGQGQETQYF
many	TRBV9	TRBJ2-6	TRBD1	TGTGCCAGCAGCGTAGCGCAGGGGGCAGGAGCCAACGTCCTGACTTTC	CASSVAQGAGANVLTF
many	TRBV5-1	TRBJ1-2	NA	TGCGCCAGCAGCTTGTGGGGGGATGGCTACACCTTC	CASSLWGDGYTF
many	TRBV3-2	TRBJ2-5	NA	TGTGCCAGCAGCCTCCTCTGGGCCTCGGAGGACCAGTACTTC	CASSLLWASEDQYF
many	TRBV30	TRBJ2-7	NA	TGTGCCTGGAGTGTACTTCTTCTCCGACAGGCCTCCTACGAGCAGTACTTC	CAWSVLLLRQASYEQYF
many	TRBV7-9	TRBJ2-1	NA	TGTGCCAGCAGCTTAGCAAGGGAAAACAATGAGCAGTTCTTC	CASSLARENNEQFF
many	TRBV29-1	TRBJ2-7	NA	TGCAGCGTTGAAGATAGGACGGGAGCCTATGGTTACGAGCAGTACTTC	CSVEDRTGAYGYEQYF
many	TRBV24-1	TRBJ2-3	NA	TGTGCCACCAGTGATGCCCCCTTGAGCACAGATACGCAGTATTTT	CATSDAPLSTDTQYF
many	TRBV7-2	TRBJ1-2	NA	TGTGCCAGCAGCTTAACCGGACAAGCCTATGGCTACACCTTC	CASSLTGQAYGYTF
few	TRBV19	TRBJ1-1	TRBD1	TGTGCCAGTAGTACGGTGACAGGGGGGGACACTGAAGCTTTCTTT	CASSTVTGGDTEAFF
many	TRBV20-1	TRBJ2-1	NA	TGCAGTGCTAAGCTTCCCCGCTCCTACAATGAGCAGTTCTTC	CSAKLPRSYNEQFF
few	TRBV7-6	TRBJ2-5	TRBD1	TGTGCCAGCAGCACGCACCTACAGGGGTGGGAGACCCAGTACTTC	CASSTHLQGWETQYF
many	TRBV11-3	TRBJ2-3	NA	TGTGCCAGCAGCTTAGTAGGTCTGAGGGGGGCCCTCACAGATACGCAGTATTTT	CASSLVGLRGALTDTQYF
many	TRBV2	TRBJ2-5	TRBD1	TGTGCCAGCAGAGTTACAGGGGTCCCCTCGGGGACCCAGTACTTC	CASRVTGVPSGTQYF
many	TRBV20-1	TRBJ2-5	NA	TGCAGTGCTAGGACGGGGGCCTACCAAGAGACCCAGTACTTC	CSARTGAYQETQYF
many	TRBV20-1	TRBJ2-1	TRBD2	TGCAGTGCTAGAGATTACGCCACTAGCGTTAGCTCCTACAATGAGCAGTTCTTC	CSARDYATSVSSYNEQFF
few	TRBV19	TRBJ2-3	TRBD2	TGTGCCAGTACCCTGGGGCTAGCGGGAACAACAGATACGCAGTATTTT	CASTLGLAGTTDTQYF
NA	TRBV28	TRBJ2-7	TRBD2	TGTGCCAGCAGTTCCCCTGGGGGAGGGCCCTACGAGCAGTACTTC	CASSSPGGGPYEQYF
many	TRBV29-1	TRBJ1-1	NA	TGCAGCGTTGTTAACGGGGGGGGAACTGAAGCTTTCTTT	CSVVNGGGTEAFF
many	TRBV11-1	TRBJ2-1	TRBD1	TGTGCCAGCAGACCGGACAGGGGGGTTCGGGGAGGCGATGAGCAGTTCTTC	CASRPDRGVRGGDEQFF
many	TRBV28	TRBJ2-7	NA	TGTGCCAGCAGGGTGGGTATCGAGTACGAGCAGTACTTC	CASRVGIEYEQYF
many	TRBV28	TRBJ1-5	TRBD1	TGTGCCAGCAGGCATGGGACAGACTATAGCAATCAGCCCCAGCATTTT	CASRHGTDYSNQPQHF
many	TRBV7-3	TRBJ2-1	NA	TGTGCCAGCAGCTCCACTCCAGGACATTACAATGAGCAGTTCTTC	CASSSTPGHYNEQFF
NA	TRBV6-1	TRBJ2-6	NA	TGTGCCAGCAGCCCCCTTGGGGCTGGGGCCAACGTCCTGACTTTC	CASSPLGAGANVLTF
many	TRBV11-2	TRBJ1-1	TRBD1	TGTGCCAGCAGCTCGGGACAGATGAACACTGAAGCTTTCTTT	CASSSGQMNTEAFF
NA	TRBV27	TRBJ2-5	TRBD1	TGTGCCAGCAGCCCTCCCGGGACAGGGGGCGCGAAGACCCAGTACTTC	CASSPPGTGGAKTQYF
many	TRBV6-6	TRBJ2-7	NA	TGTGCCAGCAGTTACTCCGCAGGGCTCAACGAGCAGTACTTC	CASSYSAGLNEQYF
many	TRBV10-3	TRBJ1-2	NA	TGTGCCATCACTACCCCAGGTCCTAACTATGGCTACACCTTC	CAITTPGPNYGYTF
many	TRBV27	TRBJ2-6	TRBD1	TGTGCCAGCCCTTATAGACAGGGGCCGAACTCTGGGGCCAACGTCCTGACTTTC	CASPYRQGPNSGANVLTF
NA	TRBV27	TRBJ1-5	TRBD1	TGTGCCAGCAGTCCAGGACAGGGACGCCAGCCCCAGCATTTT	CASSPGQGRQPQHF
many	TRBV20-1	TRBJ2-7	TRBD2	TGCAGTGCTTTTGAACTAGCGGGAGATCTTAAGGAGCAGTACTTC	CSAFELAGDLKEQYF
few	TRBV11-2	TRBJ2-1	NA	TGTGCCAGCAGCTTCGGTCCTAGGACCGACAATGAGCAGTTCTTC	CASSFGPRTDNEQFF
few	TRBV9	TRBJ2-5	NA	TGTGCCAGCAGCGTAGGGGGGACTGAAGAGACCCAGTACTTC	CASSVGGTEETQYF
many	TRBV7-2	TRBJ2-7	NA	TGTGCCAGCAGCTTAGGCGGCGGGACCTACGAGCAGTACTTC	CASSLGGGTYEQYF
many	TRBV20-1	TRBJ2-3	NA	TGCAGTGCTTGGTGGGAGGGCACAGATACGCAGTATTTT	CSAWWEGTDTQYF
many	TRBV29-1	TRBJ1-2	NA	TGCAGCGTTGAAGCCCAATTAGGCGGTGGCTACACCTTC	CSVEAQLGGGYTF